This T cell receptor (beta chain) was documented in a study of control samples from healthy donors and cancer patients. The assay was immunoSEQ multiplex PCR, and TCRdb's table has in-frame clones only and misses some. In the table there are roughly 86,000 clones, approximately 90% of which are singletons. The V gene's germline CDR1 is LNHNV and CDR2 YYDKDF (reference sequence). Deletions cut 5 bases from V and 0 bases from J, with 10 bases between. The CDR3 runs to 14 residues. The sample was blood. The gene calls are TRBV15 and TRBJ1-1; D is unclear. This clonotype was sampled from a woman aged 18-29 years in good health. CDR3 region: CATSPSMMNTEAFF. As DNA, the CDR3 is TGTGCCACCAGCCCTAGCATGATGAACACTGAAGCTTTCTTT.